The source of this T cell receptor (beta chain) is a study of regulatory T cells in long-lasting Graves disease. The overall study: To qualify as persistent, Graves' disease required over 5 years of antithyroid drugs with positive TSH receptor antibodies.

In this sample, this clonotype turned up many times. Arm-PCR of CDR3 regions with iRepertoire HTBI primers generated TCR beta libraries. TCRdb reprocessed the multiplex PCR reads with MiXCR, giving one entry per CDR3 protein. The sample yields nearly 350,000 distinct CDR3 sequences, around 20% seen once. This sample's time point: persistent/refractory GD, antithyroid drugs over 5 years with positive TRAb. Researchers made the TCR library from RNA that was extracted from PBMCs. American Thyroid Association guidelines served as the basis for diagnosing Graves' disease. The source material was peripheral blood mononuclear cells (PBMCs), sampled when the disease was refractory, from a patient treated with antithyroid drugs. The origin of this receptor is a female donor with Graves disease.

CDR3 loop: CASSDPKQPQHF. CDR3 in DNA: TGTGCCAGCAGTGACCCCAAACAGCCCCAGCATTTT. This chain connects TRBV2 to TRBJ1-5; D is undetermined. From germline, CDR1 is SNHLY and CDR2 FYNNEI. With 3 bases removed from V and 7 bases from J, the gap between germline ends came to 7 bases. This CDR3 has 12 residues.